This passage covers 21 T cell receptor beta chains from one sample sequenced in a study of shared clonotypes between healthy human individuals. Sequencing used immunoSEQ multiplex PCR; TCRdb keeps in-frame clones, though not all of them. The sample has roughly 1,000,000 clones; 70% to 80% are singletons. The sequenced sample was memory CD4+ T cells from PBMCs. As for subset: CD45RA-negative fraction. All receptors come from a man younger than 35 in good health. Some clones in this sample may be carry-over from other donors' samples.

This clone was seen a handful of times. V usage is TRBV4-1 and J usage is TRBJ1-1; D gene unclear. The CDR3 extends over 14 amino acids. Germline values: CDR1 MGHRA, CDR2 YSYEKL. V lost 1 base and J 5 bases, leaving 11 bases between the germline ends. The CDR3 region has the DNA TGCGCCAGCAGCCAAGTCGGGTCGGGGACTGAAGCTTTCTTT. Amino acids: CASSQVGSGTEAFF.

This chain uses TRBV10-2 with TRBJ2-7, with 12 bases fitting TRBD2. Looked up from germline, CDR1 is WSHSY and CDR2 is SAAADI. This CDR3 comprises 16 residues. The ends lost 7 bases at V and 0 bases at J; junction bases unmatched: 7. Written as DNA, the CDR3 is TGCGCCAGCACCCAGACGACTAGCGGGAGCTCCTACGAGCAGTACTTC. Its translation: CASTQTTSGSSYEQYF.

The CDR3 DNA reads as TGTGCCAGCAGACCCGGGGTCGCAGGAACCGGGGAGCTGTTTTTT. Translating gives CASRPGVAGTGELFF. This chain connects TRBV7-2 to TRBJ2-2; D is perhaps TRBD2 (5 bases). This CDR3 region has 15 residues. CDR1 and CDR2 (germline): SGHTA, FQGNSA. V lost 6 bases, J lost 5 bases, and 16 bases lay in between.

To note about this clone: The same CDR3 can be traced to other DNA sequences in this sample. In DNA form, the CDR3 reads TGCGCCAGCAGCCAAGGACTCAACTATGGCTACACCTTC. Protein: CASSQGLNYGYTF. The chain is built from TRBV4-1 and TRBJ1-2, with D unresolved. V shed 1 base and J shed 2 bases, with 5 bases lying between them. The CDR3 is made up of 13 amino acids. Germline V gives CDR1 MGHRA, CDR2 YSYEKL.

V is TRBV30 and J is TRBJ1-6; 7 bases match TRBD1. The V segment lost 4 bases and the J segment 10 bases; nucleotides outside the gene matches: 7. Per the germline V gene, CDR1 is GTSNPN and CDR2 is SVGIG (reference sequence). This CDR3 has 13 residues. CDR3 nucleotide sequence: TGTGCCTGGAACCTCTCAGGGGGATCACCCCTCCACTTT. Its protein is CAWNLSGGSPLHF.

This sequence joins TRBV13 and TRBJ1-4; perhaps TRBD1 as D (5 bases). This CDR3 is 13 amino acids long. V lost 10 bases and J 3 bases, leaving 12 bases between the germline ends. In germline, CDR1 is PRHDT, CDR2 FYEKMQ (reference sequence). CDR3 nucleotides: TGTGCCACCGCCCCAGGGTCTAATGAAAAACTGTTTTTT. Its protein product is CATAPGSNEKLFF.

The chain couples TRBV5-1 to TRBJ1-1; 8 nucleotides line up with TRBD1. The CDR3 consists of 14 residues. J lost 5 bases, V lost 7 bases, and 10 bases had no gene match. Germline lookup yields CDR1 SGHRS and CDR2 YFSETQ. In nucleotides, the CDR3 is TGCGCCAGCCGGTCAGGGGGCAGTTTGACTGAAGCTTTCTTT. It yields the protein CASRSGGSLTEAFF.

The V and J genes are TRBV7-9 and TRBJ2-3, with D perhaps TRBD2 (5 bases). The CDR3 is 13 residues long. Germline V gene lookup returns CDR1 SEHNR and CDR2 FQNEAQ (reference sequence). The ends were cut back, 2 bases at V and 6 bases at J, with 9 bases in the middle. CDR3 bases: TGTGCCAGCAGCTTATTGTCGGGGGATACGCAGTATTTT. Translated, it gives CASSLLSGDTQYF.

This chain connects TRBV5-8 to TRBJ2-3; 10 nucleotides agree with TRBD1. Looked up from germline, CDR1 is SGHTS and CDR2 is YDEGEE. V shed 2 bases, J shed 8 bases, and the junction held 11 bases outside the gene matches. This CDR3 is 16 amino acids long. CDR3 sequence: CASSFGGDRGGGTQYF. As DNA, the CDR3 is TGTGCCAGCAGCTTTGGAGGGGACAGGGGAGGAGGTACGCAGTATTTT.

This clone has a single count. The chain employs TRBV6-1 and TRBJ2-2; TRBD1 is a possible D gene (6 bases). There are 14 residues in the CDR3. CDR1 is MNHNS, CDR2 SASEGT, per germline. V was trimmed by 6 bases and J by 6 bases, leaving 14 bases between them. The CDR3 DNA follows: TGTGCCAGCAGGCAGACAGGATTGGCCGGGGAGCTGTTTTTT. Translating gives CASRQTGLAGELFF.

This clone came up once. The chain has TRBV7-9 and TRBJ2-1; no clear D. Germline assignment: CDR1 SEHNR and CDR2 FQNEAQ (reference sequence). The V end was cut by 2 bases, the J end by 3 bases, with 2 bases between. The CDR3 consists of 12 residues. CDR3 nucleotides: TGTGCCAGCAGCTTAAACTACAATGAGCAGTTCTTC. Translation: CASSLNYNEQFF.

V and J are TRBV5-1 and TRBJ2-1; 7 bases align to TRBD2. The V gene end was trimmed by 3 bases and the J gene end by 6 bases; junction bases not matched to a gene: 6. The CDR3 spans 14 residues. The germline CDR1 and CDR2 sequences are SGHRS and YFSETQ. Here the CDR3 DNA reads TGCGCCAGCAGCTGGGGAGCGGGAACCAATGAGCAGTTCTTC. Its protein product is CASSWGAGTNEQFF.

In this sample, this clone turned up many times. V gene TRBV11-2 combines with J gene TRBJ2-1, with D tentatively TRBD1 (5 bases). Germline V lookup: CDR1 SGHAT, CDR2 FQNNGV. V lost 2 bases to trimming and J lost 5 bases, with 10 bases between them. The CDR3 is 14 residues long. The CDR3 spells CASSLRTPNNEQFF. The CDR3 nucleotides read TGTGCCAGCAGCTTAAGGACACCTAACAATGAGCAGTTCTTC.

CDR3 sequence: CASATGMGTDTQYF. The CDR3 DNA reads TGCGCCAGCGCGACAGGCATGGGCACAGATACGCAGTATTTT. This chain joins TRBV5-1 and TRBJ2-3; TRBD1 might be the D (6 bases). From germline, CDR1 is SGHRS and CDR2 YFSETQ. There are 14 residues in the CDR3. The germline V and J ends were trimmed by 7 bases and 1 base, with 13 bases remaining between them.

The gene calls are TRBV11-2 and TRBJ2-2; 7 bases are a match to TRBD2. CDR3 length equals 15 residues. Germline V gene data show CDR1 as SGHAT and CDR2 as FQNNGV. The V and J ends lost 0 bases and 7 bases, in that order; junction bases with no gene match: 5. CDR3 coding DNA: TGTGCCAGCAGCTTAGAAGAGCGGGGAGGCGGGGAGCTGTTTTTT. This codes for CASSLEERGGGELFF. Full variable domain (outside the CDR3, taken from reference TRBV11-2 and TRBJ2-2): EAGVAQSPRYKIIEKRQSVAFWCNPISGHATLYWYQQILGQGPKLLIQFQNNGVVDDSQLPKDRFSAERLKGVDSTLKIQPAKLEDSAVYLCASSLEERGGGELFFGEGSRLTVL.

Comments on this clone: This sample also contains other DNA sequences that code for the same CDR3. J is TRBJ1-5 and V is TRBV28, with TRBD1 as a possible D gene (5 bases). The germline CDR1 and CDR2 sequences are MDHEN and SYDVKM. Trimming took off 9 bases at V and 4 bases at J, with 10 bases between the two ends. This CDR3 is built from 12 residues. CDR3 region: CASRGLNQPQHF. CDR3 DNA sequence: TGTGCCAGTAGGGGATTGAATCAGCCCCAGCATTTT.

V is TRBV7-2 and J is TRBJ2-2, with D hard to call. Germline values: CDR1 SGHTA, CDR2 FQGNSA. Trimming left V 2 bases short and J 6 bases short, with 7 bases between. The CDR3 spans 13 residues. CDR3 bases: TGTGCCAGCAGCTTACTCGGGTCCGGGGAGCTGTTTTTT. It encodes CASSLLGSGELFF.

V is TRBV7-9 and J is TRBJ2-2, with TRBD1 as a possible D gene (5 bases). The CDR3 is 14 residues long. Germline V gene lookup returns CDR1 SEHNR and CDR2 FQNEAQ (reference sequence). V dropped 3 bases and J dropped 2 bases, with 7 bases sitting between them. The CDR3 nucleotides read TGTGCCAGCAGCTTTGACAGAAACACCGGGGAGCTGTTTTTT. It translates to CASSFDRNTGELFF.

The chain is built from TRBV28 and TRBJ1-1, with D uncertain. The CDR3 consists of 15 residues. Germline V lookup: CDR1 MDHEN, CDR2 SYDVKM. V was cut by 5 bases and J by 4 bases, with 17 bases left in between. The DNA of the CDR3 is TGTGCCAGCAGTCCCTTCGAACTGGGAGGCACTGAAGCTTTCTTT. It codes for CASSPFELGGTEAFF.

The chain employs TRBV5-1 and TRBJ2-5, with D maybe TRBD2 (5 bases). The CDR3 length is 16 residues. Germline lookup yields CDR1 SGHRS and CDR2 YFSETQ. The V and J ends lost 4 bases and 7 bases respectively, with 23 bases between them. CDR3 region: CASSPVTDSSTSTQYF. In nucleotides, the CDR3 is TGCGCCAGCAGCCCCGTCACGGACTCCAGTACGTCGACCCAGTACTTC.

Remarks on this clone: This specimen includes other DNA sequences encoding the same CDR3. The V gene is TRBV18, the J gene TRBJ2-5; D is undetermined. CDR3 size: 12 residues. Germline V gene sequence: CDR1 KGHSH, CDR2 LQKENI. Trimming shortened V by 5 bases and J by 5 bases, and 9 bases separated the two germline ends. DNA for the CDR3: TGTGCCAGCTCAAACCGAGGCGAGACCCAGTACTTC. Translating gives CASSNRGETQYF.